Sequencing of this TCR beta chain was carried out in a study of shared clonotypes between healthy human individuals. The CDR3 totals 16 residues. Germline V gene data show CDR1 as SEHNR and CDR2 as FQNEAQ (reference sequence). V lost 5 bases and J lost 2; bases outside the gene matches: 12. The assay was immunoSEQ multiplex PCR, and TCRdb's table has in-frame clones only and misses some. The sample yields approximately 2,300,000 clones, 85% to 95% seen once. The sequence was collected from a man aged 18 to 30 in good health. Some clones in this sample may be carry-over from other donors' samples. This rearrangement joins TRBV7-9 to TRBJ2-7; 7 bases agree with TRBD2. Sequencing was done on a sample of naive CD4+ T cells from PBMCs. The subset here: CD45RA+ positively selected. CDR3 nucleotide sequence: TGTGCCAGCAGCCCCCGAGGCGGGCGGGAGACCTACGAGCAGTACTTC. This translates into CASSPRGGRETYEQYF. Full variable domain (rest looked up from reference TRBV7-9 and TRBJ2-7): DTGVSQNPRHKITKRGQNVTFRCDPISEHNRLYWYRQTLGQGPEFLTYFQNEAQLEKSRLLSDRFSAERPKGSFSTLEIQRTEQGDSAMYLCASSPRGGRETYEQYFGPGTRLTVT.